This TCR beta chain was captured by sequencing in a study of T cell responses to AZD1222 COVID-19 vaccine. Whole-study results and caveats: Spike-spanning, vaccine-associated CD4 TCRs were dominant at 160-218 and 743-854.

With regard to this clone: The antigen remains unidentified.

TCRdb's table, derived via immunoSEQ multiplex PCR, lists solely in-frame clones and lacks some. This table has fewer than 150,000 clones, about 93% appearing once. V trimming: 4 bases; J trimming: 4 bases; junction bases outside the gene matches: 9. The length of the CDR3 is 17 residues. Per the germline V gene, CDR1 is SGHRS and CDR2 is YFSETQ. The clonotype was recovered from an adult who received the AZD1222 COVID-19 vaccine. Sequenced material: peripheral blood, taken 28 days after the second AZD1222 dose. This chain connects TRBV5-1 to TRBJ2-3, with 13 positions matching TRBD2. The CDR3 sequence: CASSDGLAGVVSDTQYF. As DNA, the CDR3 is TGCGCCAGCAGCGACGGACTAGCGGGGGTGGTATCAGATACGCAGTATTTT.